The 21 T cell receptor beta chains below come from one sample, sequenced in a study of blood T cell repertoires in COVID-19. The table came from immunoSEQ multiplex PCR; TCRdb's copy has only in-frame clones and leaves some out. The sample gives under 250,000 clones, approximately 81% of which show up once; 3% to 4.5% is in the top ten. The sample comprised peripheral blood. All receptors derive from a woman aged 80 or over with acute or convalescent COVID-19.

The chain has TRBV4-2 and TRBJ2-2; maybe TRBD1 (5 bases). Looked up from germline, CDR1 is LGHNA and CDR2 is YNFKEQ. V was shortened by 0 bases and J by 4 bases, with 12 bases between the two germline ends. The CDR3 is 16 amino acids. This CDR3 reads CASSQEMGRLTGELFF. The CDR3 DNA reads TGTGCCAGCAGCCAAGAAATGGGGCGCCTCACCGGGGAGCTGTTTTTT.

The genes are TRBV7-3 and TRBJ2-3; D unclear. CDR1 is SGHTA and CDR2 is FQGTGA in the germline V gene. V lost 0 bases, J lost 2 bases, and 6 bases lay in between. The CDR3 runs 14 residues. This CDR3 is CASSLTPFTDTQYF. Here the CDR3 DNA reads TGTGCCAGCAGCTTAACCCCTTTCACAGATACGCAGTATTTT.

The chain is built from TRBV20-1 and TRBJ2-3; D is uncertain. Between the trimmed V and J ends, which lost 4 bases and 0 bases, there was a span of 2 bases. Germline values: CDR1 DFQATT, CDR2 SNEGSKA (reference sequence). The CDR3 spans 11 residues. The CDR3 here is CSAISTDTQYF. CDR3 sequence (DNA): TGCAGTGCTATAAGCACAGATACGCAGTATTTT.

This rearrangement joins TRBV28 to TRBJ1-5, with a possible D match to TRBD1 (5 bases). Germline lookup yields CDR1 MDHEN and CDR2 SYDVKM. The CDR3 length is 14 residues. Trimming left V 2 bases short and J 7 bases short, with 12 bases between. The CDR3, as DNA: TGTGCCAGCAGTTTAGGGAGGGGAGGACAGCCCCAGCATTTT. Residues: CASSLGRGGQPQHF. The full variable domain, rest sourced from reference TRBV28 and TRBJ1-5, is DVKVTQSSRYLVKRTGEKVFLECVQDMDHENMFWYRQDPGLGLRLIYFSYDVKMKEKGDIPEGYSVSREKKERFSLILESASTNQTSMYLCASSLGRGGQPQHFGDGTRLSIL.

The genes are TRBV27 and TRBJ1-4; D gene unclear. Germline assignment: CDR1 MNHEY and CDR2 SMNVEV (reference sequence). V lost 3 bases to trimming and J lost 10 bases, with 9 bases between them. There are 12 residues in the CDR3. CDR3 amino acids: CASSLQRGKLFF. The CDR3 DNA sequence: TGTGCCAGCAGTTTGCAGAGAGGAAAACTGTTTTTT.

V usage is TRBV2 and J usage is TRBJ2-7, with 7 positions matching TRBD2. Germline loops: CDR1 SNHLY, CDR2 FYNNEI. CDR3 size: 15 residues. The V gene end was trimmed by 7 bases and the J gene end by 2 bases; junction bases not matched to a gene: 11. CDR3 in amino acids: CASIMSPSGTYEQYF. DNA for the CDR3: TGTGCCAGCATTATGAGTCCTAGCGGCACCTACGAGCAGTACTTC.

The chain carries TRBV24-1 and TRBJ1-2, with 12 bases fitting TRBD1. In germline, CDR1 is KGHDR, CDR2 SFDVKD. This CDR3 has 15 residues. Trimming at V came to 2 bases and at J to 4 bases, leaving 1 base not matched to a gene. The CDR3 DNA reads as TGTGCCACCAGTGATTCGGGACAGGGGGCCTATGGCTACACCTTC. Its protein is CATSDSGQGAYGYTF.

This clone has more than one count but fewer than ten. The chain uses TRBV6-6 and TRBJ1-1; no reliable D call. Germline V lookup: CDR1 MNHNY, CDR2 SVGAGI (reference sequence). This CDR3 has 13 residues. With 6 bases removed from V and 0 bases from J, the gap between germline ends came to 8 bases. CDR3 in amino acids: CASSPRMNTEAFF. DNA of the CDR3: TGTGCCAGCAGCCCCAGGATGAACACTGAAGCTTTCTTT.

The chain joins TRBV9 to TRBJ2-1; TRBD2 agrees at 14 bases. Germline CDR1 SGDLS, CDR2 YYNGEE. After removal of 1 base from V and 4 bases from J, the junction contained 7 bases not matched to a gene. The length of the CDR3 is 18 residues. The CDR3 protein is CASSVNSRTSGGYNEQFF. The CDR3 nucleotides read TGTGCCAGCAGCGTAAACTCCAGGACTAGCGGGGGGTACAATGAGCAGTTCTTC.

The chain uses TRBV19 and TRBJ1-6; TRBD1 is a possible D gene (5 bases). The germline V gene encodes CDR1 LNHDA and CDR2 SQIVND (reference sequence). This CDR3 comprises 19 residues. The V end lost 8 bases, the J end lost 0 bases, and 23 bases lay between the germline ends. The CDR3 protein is CASCPVHYSDSSYNSPLHF. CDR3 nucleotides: TGTGCCAGTTGCCCGGTACATTATTCCGACAGCTCCTATAATTCACCCCTCCACTTT. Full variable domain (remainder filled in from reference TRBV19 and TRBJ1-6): DGGITQSPKYLFRKEGQNVTLSCEQNLNHDAMYWYRQDPGQGLRLIYYSQIVNDFQKGDIAEGYSVSREKKESFPLTVTSAQKNPTAFYLCASCPVHYSDSSYNSPLHFGNGTRLTVT.

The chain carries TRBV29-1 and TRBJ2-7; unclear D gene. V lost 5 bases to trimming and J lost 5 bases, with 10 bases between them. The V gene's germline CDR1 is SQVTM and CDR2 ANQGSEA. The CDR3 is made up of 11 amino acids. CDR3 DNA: TGCAGCGTTAGCGAAGTCCACGAGCAGTACTTC. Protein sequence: CSVSEVHEQYF.

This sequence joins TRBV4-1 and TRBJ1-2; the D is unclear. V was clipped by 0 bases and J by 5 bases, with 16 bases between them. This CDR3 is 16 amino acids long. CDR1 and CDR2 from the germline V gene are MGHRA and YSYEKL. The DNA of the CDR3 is TGCGCCAGCAGCCAAGAAGCCGCCGATAAGAGGTATGGCTACACCTTC. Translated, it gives CASSQEAADKRYGYTF.

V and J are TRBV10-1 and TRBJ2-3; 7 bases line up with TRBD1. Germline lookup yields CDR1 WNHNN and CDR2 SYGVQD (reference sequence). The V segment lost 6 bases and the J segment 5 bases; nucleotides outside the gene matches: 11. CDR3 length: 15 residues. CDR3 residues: CASRVKGGAVDTQYF. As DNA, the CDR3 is TGCGCCAGCAGGGTAAAAGGGGGCGCGGTAGATACGCAGTATTTT.

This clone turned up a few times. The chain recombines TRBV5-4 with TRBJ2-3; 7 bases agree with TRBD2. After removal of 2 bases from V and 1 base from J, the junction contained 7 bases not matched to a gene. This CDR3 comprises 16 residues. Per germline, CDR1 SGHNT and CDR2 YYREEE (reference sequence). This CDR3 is CASSFGGGGGTDTQYF. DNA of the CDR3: TGTGCCAGCAGCTTTGGCGGGGGAGGGGGCACAGATACGCAGTATTTT.

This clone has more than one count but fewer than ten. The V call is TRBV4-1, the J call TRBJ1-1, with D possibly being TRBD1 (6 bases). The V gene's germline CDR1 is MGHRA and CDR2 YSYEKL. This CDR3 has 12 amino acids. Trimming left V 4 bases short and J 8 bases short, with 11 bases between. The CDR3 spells CASSLGGEEAFF. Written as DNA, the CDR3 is TGCGCCAGCAGCCTAGGGGGAGAAGAAGCTTTCTTT.

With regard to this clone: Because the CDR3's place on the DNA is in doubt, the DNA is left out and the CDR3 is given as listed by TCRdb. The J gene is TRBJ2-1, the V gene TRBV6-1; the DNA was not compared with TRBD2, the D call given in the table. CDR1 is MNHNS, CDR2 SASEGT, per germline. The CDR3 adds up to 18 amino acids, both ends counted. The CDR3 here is CASSEYSGSSVLRGKQFF.

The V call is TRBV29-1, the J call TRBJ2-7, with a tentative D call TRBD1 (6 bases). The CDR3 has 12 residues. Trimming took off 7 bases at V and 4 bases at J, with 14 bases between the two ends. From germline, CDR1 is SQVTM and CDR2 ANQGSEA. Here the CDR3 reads CSAGTIGYEQYF. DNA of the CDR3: TGCAGCGCTGGGACAATTGGGTACGAGCAGTACTTC.

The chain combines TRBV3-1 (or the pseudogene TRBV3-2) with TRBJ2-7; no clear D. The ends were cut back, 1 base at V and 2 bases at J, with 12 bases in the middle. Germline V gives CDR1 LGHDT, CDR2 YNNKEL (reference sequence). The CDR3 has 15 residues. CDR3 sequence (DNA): TGTGCCAGCAGCCAAGCAGTCAGTACCCCCTACGAGCAGTACTTC. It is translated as CASSQAVSTPYEQYF.

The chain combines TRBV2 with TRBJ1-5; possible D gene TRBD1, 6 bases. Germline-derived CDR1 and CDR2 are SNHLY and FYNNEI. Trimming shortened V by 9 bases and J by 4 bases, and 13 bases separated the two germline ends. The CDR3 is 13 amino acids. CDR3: CASGGGGNQPQHF. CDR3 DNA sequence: TGTGCCAGTGGGGGCGGGGGGAATCAGCCCCAGCATTTT.

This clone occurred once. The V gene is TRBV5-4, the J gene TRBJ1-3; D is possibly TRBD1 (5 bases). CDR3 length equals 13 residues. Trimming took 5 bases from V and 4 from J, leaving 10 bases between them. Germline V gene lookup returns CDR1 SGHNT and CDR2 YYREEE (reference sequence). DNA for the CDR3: TGTGCCAGCAGTTATGCAGGGGGAAACACCATATATTTT. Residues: CASSYAGGNTIYF.

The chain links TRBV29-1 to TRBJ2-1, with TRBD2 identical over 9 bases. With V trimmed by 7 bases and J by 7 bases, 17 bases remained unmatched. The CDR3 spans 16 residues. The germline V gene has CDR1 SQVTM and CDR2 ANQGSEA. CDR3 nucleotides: TGCAGCGCCCGAGACTTTAGCGGGGGCGCGGGGAATGAGCAGTTCTTC. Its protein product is CSARDFSGGAGNEQFF.